These T cell receptor beta chains were read from a single sample in a study of cytomegalovirus exposure and HLA in healthy donors. Generated by immunoSEQ multiplex PCR, the TCRdb table keeps only in-frame clones and is missing some. The profile shows 150,000 to 250,000 clones, around 78% of them singletons. Sequences were obtained from PBMCs. The receptors originated from a man aged 25 to 40 in good health and CMV-seronegative. The CDR3 runs from the conserved cysteine through the conserved F or W. Each record gives: J gene, clone size, D gene, V gene, CDR3 protein, CDR3 DNA. D genes are given only for firm matches. Size is stated for part of the rows, as once, few or many counts, or as a class when the clone is expanded.

J: TRBJ1-1; size: .; D: TRBD1; V: TRBV2; CDR3: CASSRTGGANEAFF; DNA: TGTGCCAGCAGCCGGACAGGGGGCGCAAATGAAGCTTTCTTT
J: TRBJ2-4; size: .; D: TRBD2; V: TRBV29-1; CDR3: CSPLGRVAVDIQYF; DNA: TGCAGCCCCCTAGGGAGGGTGGCGGTGGACATTCAGTACTTC
J: TRBJ1-5; size: .; D: .; V: TRBV5-1; CDR3: CASSLSGNQPQHF; DNA: TGCGCCAGCAGCTTGAGCGGAAATCAGCCCCAGCATTTT
J: TRBJ2-1; size: .; D: TRBD2; V: TRBV5-1; CDR3: CASSLLTSGRDEQFF; DNA: TGCGCCAGCAGCTTGTTAACTAGCGGGAGGGATGAGCAGTTCTTC
J: TRBJ2-7; size: .; D: .; V: TRBV18; CDR3: CASSKQQGSYEQYF; DNA: TGTGCCAGCTCGAAACAGCAGGGTAGTTACGAGCAGTACTTC
J: TRBJ1-2; size: .; D: .; V: TRBV7-3; CDR3: CASSLGPGFYGYTF; DNA: TGTGCCAGCAGCTTAGGGCCAGGGTTCTATGGCTACACCTTC
J: TRBJ2-1; size: .; D: .; V: TRBV27; CDR3: CASSPGVSYNEQFF; DNA: TGTGCCAGCAGTCCCGGGGTCTCCTACAATGAGCAGTTCTTC
J: TRBJ2-3; size: .; D: TRBD1; V: TRBV5-6; CDR3: CASRTPGQGKVDTQYF; DNA: TGTGCCAGCAGGACACCGGGACAGGGGAAGGTGGATACGCAGTATTTT
J: TRBJ2-1; size: .; D: TRBD2; V: TRBV19; CDR3: CASRDRTSGGSYNEQFF; DNA: TGTGCCAGTAGAGATAGGACTAGCGGGGGCTCCTACAATGAGCAGTTCTTC
J: TRBJ2-1; size: .; D: TRBD2; V: TRBV5-1; CDR3: CASSLVGSGSYNEQFF; DNA: TGCGCCAGCAGCTTGGTGGGTAGCGGGTCCTACAATGAGCAGTTCTTC
J: TRBJ2-7; size: .; D: .; V: TRBV29-1; CDR3: CSVEDLTGISYEQYF; DNA: TGCAGCGTTGAAGATCTAACAGGGATATCCTACGAGCAGTACTTC
J: TRBJ2-1; size: few; D: .; V: TRBV6-5; CDR3: CASRLTGSYEQFF; DNA: TGTGCCAGCAGACTCACAGGGAGCTATGAGCAGTTCTTC
J: TRBJ2-1; size: .; D: TRBD1; V: TRBV6-5; CDR3: CASRDRVILGEQFF; DNA: TGTGCCAGCAGGGACAGGGTGATTCTCGGTGAGCAGTTCTTC
J: TRBJ1-3; size: .; D: .; V: TRBV5-1; CDR3: CASSLDWEGLSGNTIYF; DNA: TGCGCCAGCAGCTTGGATTGGGAGGGCCTATCTGGAAACACCATATATTTT
J: TRBJ2-1; size: .; D: .; V: TRBV7-2; CDR3: CASSWEHEQFF; DNA: TGTGCCAGCAGCTGGGAGCATGAGCAGTTCTTC
J: TRBJ1-5; size: .; D: TRBD1; V: TRBV11-2; CDR3: CASSDGTGVAQPQHF; DNA: TGTGCCAGCAGCGACGGGACAGGGGTTGCTCAGCCCCAGCATTTT
J: TRBJ2-7; size: .; D: TRBD1; V: TRBV10-3; CDR3: CAISVRDSSGEQYF; DNA: TGTGCCATCAGTGTCCGGGACAGTTCGGGCGAGCAGTACTTC
J: TRBJ2-4; size: .; D: TRBD2; V: TRBV4-2; CDR3: CASSQDVLAGAMAKNIQYF; DNA: TGTGCCAGCAGCCAAGACGTACTAGCGGGAGCGATGGCCAAAAACATTCAGTACTTC
J: TRBJ1-3; size: .; D: .; V: TRBV27; CDR3: CASSHGGGNTIYF; DNA: TGTGCCAGCAGCCACGGGGGAGGAAACACCATATATTTT
J: TRBJ1-5; size: .; D: TRBD1; V: TRBV11-2; CDR3: CASRGQGGQPQHF; DNA: TGTGCCAGCAGGGGACAGGGCGGGCAGCCCCAGCATTTT
J: TRBJ2-1; size: once; D: TRBD2; V: TRBV7-9; CDR3: CASSLSVSGSIREQFF; DNA: TGTGCCAGCAGCTTATCTGTTAGCGGGAGCATCCGTGAGCAGTTCTTC
J: TRBJ1-1; size: .; D: TRBD1; V: TRBV13; CDR3: CASSLAGGVMNTEAFF; DNA: TGTGCCAGCAGCTTAGCAGGGGGCGTGATGAACACTGAAGCTTTCTTT
J: TRBJ2-2; size: .; D: .; V: TRBV29-1; CDR3: CSVKPGNTGELFF; DNA: TGCAGCGTTAAGCCAGGGAACACCGGGGAGCTGTTTTTT
J: TRBJ2-3; size: .; D: .; V: TRBV6-6; CDR3: CASTTAGTDTQYF; DNA: TGTGCCAGCACCACAGCGGGCACAGATACGCAGTATTTT
J: TRBJ2-2; size: .; D: .; V: TRBV10-2; CDR3: CASRIGGLDTGELFF; DNA: TGCGCCAGCCGGATCGGGGGGCTCGACACCGGGGAGCTGTTTTTT
J: TRBJ2-3; size: .; D: .; V: TRBV6-4; CDR3: CASSPQGGADTQYF; DNA: TGTGCCAGCAGTCCACAGGGGGGGGCAGATACGCAGTATTTT
J: TRBJ2-3; size: .; D: .; V: TRBV28; CDR3: CASSSHSGTATDTQYF; DNA: TGTGCCAGCAGTTCCCACTCCGGGACTGCCACAGATACGCAGTATTTT
J: TRBJ1-5; size: .; D: TRBD1; V: TRBV7-2; CDR3: CASSRTGGGNQPQHF; DNA: TGTGCCAGCAGCCGGACAGGGGGCGGGAATCAGCCCCAGCATTTT
J: TRBJ2-1; size: few; D: .; V: TRBV19; CDR3: CASSIQKSYNEQFF; DNA: TGTGCCAGTAGCATTCAGAAGTCCTACAATGAGCAGTTCTTC
J: TRBJ2-7; size: few; D: .; V: TRBV5-1; CDR3: CASRLDGTLYEQYF; DNA: TGCGCCAGCAGACTCGACGGGACTCTTTACGAGCAGTACTTC
J: TRBJ1-1; size: .; D: .; V: TRBV5-1; CDR3: CASSLEGAEAFF; DNA: TGCGCCAGCAGCTTGGAGGGAGCTGAAGCTTTCTTT
J: TRBJ1-6; size: .; D: .; V: TRBV30; CDR3: CAWTRVDSPLHF; DNA: TGTGCCTGGACGAGGGTGGATTCACCCCTCCACTTT
J: TRBJ1-1; size: .; D: .; V: TRBV28; CDR3: CASSLRQANTEAFF; DNA: TGTGCCAGCAGTTTAAGGCAGGCGAACACTGAAGCTTTCTTT
J: TRBJ2-1; size: .; D: TRBD1; V: TRBV27; CDR3: CASSLDRVLPQFF; DNA: TGTGCCAGCAGTTTAGACAGGGTTTTGCCACAGTTCTTC
J: TRBJ2-1; size: .; D: TRBD2; V: TRBV5-6; CDR3: CASSLALGTTYGNEQFF; DNA: TGTGCCAGCAGCTTGGCCTTGGGGACTACCTATGGCAATGAGCAGTTCTTC
J: TRBJ2-2; size: .; D: .; V: TRBV14; CDR3: CASTRGANTGELFF; DNA: TGTGCCAGCACCAGGGGCGCGAACACCGGGGAGCTGTTTTTT
J: TRBJ1-2; size: .; D: .; V: TRBV28; CDR3: CASSLRFPSYGYTF; DNA: TGTGCCAGCAGTTTAAGATTTCCTAGCTATGGCTACACCTTC
J: TRBJ2-1; size: once; D: TRBD2; V: TRBV7-9; CDR3: CASSDASGRGSYNEQFF; DNA: TGTGCCAGCAGCGACGCTAGCGGGAGAGGGTCCTACAATGAGCAGTTCTTC
J: TRBJ1-1; size: .; D: .; V: TRBV11-3; CDR3: CASSPRTDYTEAFF; DNA: TGTGCCAGCAGCCCCCGGACAGACTACACTGAAGCTTTCTTT
J: TRBJ1-3; size: .; D: TRBD1; V: TRBV5-4; CDR3: CASSLGTGTGNTIYF; DNA: TGTGCCAGCAGCTTGGGGACAGGGACTGGAAACACCATATATTTT
J: TRBJ1-1; size: .; D: TRBD1; V: TRBV5-1; CDR3: CASRDRVMDTEAFF; DNA: TGCGCCAGCAGAGACAGGGTCATGGACACTGAAGCTTTCTTT
J: TRBJ2-5; size: once; D: .; V: TRBV19; CDR3: CASSPDGGPMKTQYF; DNA: TGTGCCAGTAGTCCCGACGGGGGGCCGATGAAGACCCAGTACTTC
J: TRBJ1-3; size: few; D: .; V: TRBV6-5; CDR3: CASSLNRTPGNTIYF; DNA: TGTGCCAGCAGTTTGAACAGGACGCCTGGAAACACCATATATTTT
J: TRBJ2-4; size: .; D: TRBD2; V: TRBV27; CDR3: CASSSILAGVAKNIQYF; DNA: TGTGCCAGCAGTTCAATACTAGCGGGAGTTGCCAAAAACATTCAGTACTTC
J: TRBJ2-7; size: .; D: .; V: TRBV7-9; CDR3: CASSKTGEQYF; DNA: TGTGCCAGCAGCAAAACGGGGGAGCAGTACTTC
J: TRBJ2-1; size: few; D: TRBD2; V: TRBV28; CDR3: CASRGDLSGNPLREQFF; DNA: TGTGCCAGCAGGGGGGACCTTAGCGGGAACCCACTCCGGGAGCAGTTCTTC
J: TRBJ1-5; size: few; D: .; V: TRBV6-4; CDR3: CASSDLWGGFSNQPQHF; DNA: TGTGCCAGCAGTGACCTTTGGGGGGGATTTAGCAATCAGCCCCAGCATTTT
J: TRBJ2-7; size: once; D: TRBD1; V: TRBV6-1; CDR3: CASSEYLVQGADEQYF; DNA: TGTGCCAGCAGTGAATATTTGGTACAGGGGGCGGACGAGCAGTACTTC
J: TRBJ2-1; size: .; D: TRBD2; V: TRBV27; CDR3: CASSILTSGREVGQFF; DNA: TGTGCCAGCAGTATACTCACTAGCGGGAGGGAAGTCGGGCAGTTCTTC
J: TRBJ1-2; size: .; D: TRBD1; V: TRBV7-8; CDR3: CASSPPGTGGSGYTF; DNA: TGTGCCAGCAGCCCTCCCGGGACAGGGGGCTCTGGCTACACCTTC
J: TRBJ2-7; size: .; D: TRBD2; V: TRBV6-5; CDR3: CASSLAGVGAEQYF; DNA: TGTGCCAGCAGCTTAGCGGGAGTCGGGGCCGAGCAGTACTTC